Below are 10 T cell receptor beta chains sequenced from a single sample in a study of beta chain features in type 1 diabetes. Study findings and constraints: Among all four CD4+ subsets, Type 1 diabetes patients had TCRB CDR3s that were moderately but significantly shorter.

Expressed TCRB transcripts were sequenced after all isolated RNA was converted to cDNA. Method: immunoSEQ multiplex PCR; TCRdb's copy keeps in-frame clones and lacks some. The profile shows about 280,000 clones, roughly 15% of them singletons. Their antigen targets remain unknown. The sequenced sample was naive CD4+ T cells from blood. The receptors stem from a man between 18 and 29 years old with type 1 diabetes.

This clone showed up just a few times. The chain joins TRBV14 to TRBJ2-1; 15 nucleotides agree with TRBD2. Germline V lookup: CDR1 SGHDN, CDR2 FVKESK. The trim removed 5 bases at V and 7 bases at J, leaving 9 bases unmatched. The CDR3 has 17 residues. CDR3 amino acids: CASSVRTSGRAVNEQFF. The DNA of the CDR3 is TGTGCCAGCAGCGTACGGACTAGCGGGAGGGCCGTGAATGAGCAGTTCTTC.

This clone was detected only a few times. The chain couples TRBV14 to TRBJ2-3, with D perhaps TRBD1 (5 bases). The germline V gene encodes CDR1 SGHDN and CDR2 FVKESK. The CDR3 sequence is 18 residues long. The V end was cut by 4 bases, the J end by 3 bases, with 23 bases between. CDR3 region: CASSPDQGMLVLTDTQYF. The CDR3 nucleotides are TGTGCCAGCAGCCCGGATCAGGGAATGCTAGTTTTGACAGATACGCAGTATTTT.

This chain uses TRBV7-2 with TRBJ1-5; D unresolved. V gave up 5 bases and J gave up 5 bases, with 19 bases separating them. The germline CDR1 and CDR2 sequences are SGHTA and FQGNSA. The CDR3 totals 16 residues. Here the CDR3 reads CASSPRKVGEYQPQHF. Here the CDR3 DNA reads TGTGCCAGCAGCCCCCGGAAAGTGGGCGAGTATCAGCCCCAGCATTTT.

The chain carries TRBV7-9 and TRBJ2-3, with a weak D call TRBD2 (5 bases). CDR1 is SEHNR, CDR2 FQNEAQ, per germline (reference sequence). This CDR3 comprises 17 residues. The V end lost 7 bases, the J end lost 3 bases, and 23 bases lay between the germline ends. As DNA, the CDR3 is TGTGCCAGCACCGACACGTGGTCTGGAGGACCAACAGATACGCAGTATTTT. Translating gives CASTDTWSGGPTDTQYF.

This clone was recorded a few times. The chain has TRBV30 and TRBJ1-1, with D possibly matching TRBD1 (5 bases). V gave up 7 bases and J gave up 7 bases, with 13 bases separating them. The CDR3 extends over 11 amino acids. Germline CDR1 reads GTSNPN; CDR2 reads SVGIG (reference sequence). The CDR3 is CASNLGGEAFF. The CDR3 nucleotides read TGTGCCTCGAACCTGGGGGGTGAAGCTTTCTTT. Combining the CDR3 with reference TRBV30 and TRBJ1-1 gives the whole variable domain SQTIHQWPATLVQPVGSPLSLECTVEGTSNPNLYWYRQAAGRGLQLLFYSVGIGQISSEVPQNLSASRPQDRQFILSSKKLLLSDSGFYLCASNLGGEAFFGQGTRLTVV.

Only a few counts were recorded for this clone. The chain uses TRBV29-1 and TRBJ1-2, with no clear D. This CDR3 has 11 amino acids. The V end was cut by 4 bases, the J end by 8 bases, with 11 bases between. Germline CDR1 is SQVTM and CDR2 is ANQGSEA. The CDR3 protein is CSVGQVAGYTF. Written as DNA, the CDR3 is TGCAGCGTTGGGCAGGTCGCAGGCTACACCTTC.

The rearrangement joins TRBV6-5 to TRBJ2-2, with no clear D. Trimming took 3 bases from V and 7 from J, leaving 18 bases between them. CDR1 MNHEY and CDR2 SVGAGI come from the germline V gene. The CDR3 has 16 residues. CDR3 amino acids: CASSYLPRQVGGELFF. The CDR3 bases are TGTGCCAGCAGTTATCTTCCGAGACAAGTCGGCGGGGAGCTGTTTTTT.

The sample holds a few counts of this clone. The chain combines TRBV10-2 with TRBJ2-7; TRBD2 agrees at 7 bases. In germline, CDR1 is WSHSY, CDR2 SAAADI. Unmatched junction bases numbered 7, after V lost 6 bases and J lost 2 bases. This CDR3 has 14 amino acids. CDR3 nucleotides: TGCGCCAGCAGGGACACGGGGGGTACCTACGAGCAGTACTTC. This sequence encodes CASRDTGGTYEQYF.

CDR3 DNA: TGCAGCGATGACCACAGGGGGCCTCGGGGCTACACCTTC. It is translated as CSDDHRGPRGYTF. This sequence joins TRBV29-1 and TRBJ1-2; 9 nucleotides line up with TRBD1. The CDR3 contains 13 residues. CDR1 is SQVTM, CDR2 ANQGSEA, per germline. After removal of 7 bases from V and 8 bases from J, the junction contained 11 bases not matched to a gene.

The chain is built from TRBV4-3 and TRBJ2-3, with TRBD2 matching 11 bases. Germline V gene lookup returns CDR1 LGHNA and CDR2 YSLEER. CDR3 length equals 17 residues. The V gene end was trimmed by 2 bases and the J gene end by 6 bases; junction bases not matched to a gene: 10. The CDR3 nucleotides are TGCGCCAGCAGCCAACACCGGGCTAGCGGGGGGACGGATACGCAGTATTTT. It is translated as CASSQHRASGGTDTQYF.